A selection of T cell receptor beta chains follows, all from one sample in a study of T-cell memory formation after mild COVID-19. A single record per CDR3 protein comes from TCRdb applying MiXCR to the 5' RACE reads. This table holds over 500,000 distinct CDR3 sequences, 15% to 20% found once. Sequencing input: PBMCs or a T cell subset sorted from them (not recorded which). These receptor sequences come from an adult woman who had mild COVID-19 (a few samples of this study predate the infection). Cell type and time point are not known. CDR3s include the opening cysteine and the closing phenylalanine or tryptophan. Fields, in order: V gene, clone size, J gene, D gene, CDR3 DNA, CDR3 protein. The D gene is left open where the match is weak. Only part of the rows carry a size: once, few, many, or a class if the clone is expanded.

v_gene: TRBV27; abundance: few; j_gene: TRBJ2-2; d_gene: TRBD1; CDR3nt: TGTGCCAGCAGTGCCCTGGGGGACAGGGGGCTCACCGGGGAGCTGTTTTTT; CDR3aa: CASSALGDRGLTGELFF
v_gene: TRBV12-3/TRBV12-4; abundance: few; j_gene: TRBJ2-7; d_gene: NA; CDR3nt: TGTGCCAGCAGTCGTTTTGAGGGGATTACCTACGAGCAGTACTTC; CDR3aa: CASSRFEGITYEQYF
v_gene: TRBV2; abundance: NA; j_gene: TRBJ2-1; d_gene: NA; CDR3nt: TGTGCCAGCAGTGTAAGGGCGGGCAATGAGCAGTTCTTC; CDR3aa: CASSVRAGNEQFF
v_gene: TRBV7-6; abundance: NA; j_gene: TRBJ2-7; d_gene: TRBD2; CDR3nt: TGTGCCAGCAGCGGACTAGCGGGAGGGCTCAGCGAGCAGTACTTC; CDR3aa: CASSGLAGGLSEQYF
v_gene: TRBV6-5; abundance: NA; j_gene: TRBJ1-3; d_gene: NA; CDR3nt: TGTGCCAGCAGTTACTCCTACAGGGCCAACCCTGGAAACACCATATATTTT; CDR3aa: CASSYSYRANPGNTIYF
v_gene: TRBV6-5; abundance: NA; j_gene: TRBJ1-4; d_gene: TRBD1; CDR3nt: TGTGCGACTCAACCAGGGACAGGGCTTGAAAAACTGTTTTTT; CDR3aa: CATQPGTGLEKLFF
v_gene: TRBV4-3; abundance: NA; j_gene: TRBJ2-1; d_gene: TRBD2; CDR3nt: TGCGCCAGCAGCCAAGTTCCCGGGAGGGAATTGAATGAGCAGTTCTTC; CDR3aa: CASSQVPGRELNEQFF
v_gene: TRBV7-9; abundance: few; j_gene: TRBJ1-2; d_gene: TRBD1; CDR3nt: TGTGCCAGCAGCTCCGGGACAGGGAAGGACTACACCTTC; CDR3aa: CASSSGTGKDYTF
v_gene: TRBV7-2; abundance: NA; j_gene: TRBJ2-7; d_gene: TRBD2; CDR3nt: TGTGCCAGCAGCGCTAGCCTAGCGGGGGGGTCCTACGAGCAGTACTTC; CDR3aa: CASSASLAGGSYEQYF
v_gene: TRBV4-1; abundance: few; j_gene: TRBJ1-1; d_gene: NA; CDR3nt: TGCGCCAGCAGCCAAACCCCGGGGGAGGAGGAAGCTTTCTTT; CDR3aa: CASSQTPGEEEAFF
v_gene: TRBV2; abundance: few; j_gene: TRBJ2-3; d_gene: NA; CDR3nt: TGTGCCAGCAGTGTTAGGGCCCGCACAGATACGCAGTATTTT; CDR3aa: CASSVRARTDTQYF
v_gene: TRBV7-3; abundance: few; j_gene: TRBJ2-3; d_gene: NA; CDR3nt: TGTGCCAGCAGCTTAACAGTCCGGGGGAGCACAGATACGCAGTATTTT; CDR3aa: CASSLTVRGSTDTQYF
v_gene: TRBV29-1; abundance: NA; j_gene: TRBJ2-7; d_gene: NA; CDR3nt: TGCAGCGTTGAAGGGACGTTTGGGCCCTACGAGCAGTACTTC; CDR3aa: CSVEGTFGPYEQYF
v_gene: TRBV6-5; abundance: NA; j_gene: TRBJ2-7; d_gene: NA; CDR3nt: TGTGCCAGCAGTTACGCTTCAGTGGAGGTGGGCTACGAGCAGTACTTC; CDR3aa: CASSYASVEVGYEQYF
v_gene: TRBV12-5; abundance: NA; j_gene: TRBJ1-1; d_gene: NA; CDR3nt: TGTGCTAGTGGTTTCGGGGGGAACACTGAAGCTTTCTTT; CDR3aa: CASGFGGNTEAFF
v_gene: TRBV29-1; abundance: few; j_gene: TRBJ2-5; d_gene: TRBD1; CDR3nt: TGCAGCGGACAGGGTGGGGGCGCAGGGGAGACCCAGTACTTC; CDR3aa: CSGQGGGAGETQYF
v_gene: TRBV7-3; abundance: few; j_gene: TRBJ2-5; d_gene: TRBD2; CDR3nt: TGTGCCAGCAGCCAGACGGGACTAGCGGGAGAGGACCAGTACTTC; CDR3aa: CASSQTGLAGEDQYF
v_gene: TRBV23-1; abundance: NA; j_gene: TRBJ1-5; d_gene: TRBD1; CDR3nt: TGCGCCAGCAGTCATACCGTGACAGGGCCCCGAGGGTCGCCCCAGCATTTT; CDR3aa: CASSHTVTGPRGSPQHF
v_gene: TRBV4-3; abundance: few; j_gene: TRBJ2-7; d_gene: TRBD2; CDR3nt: TGCGCCAGCAGCCCGTTAGCGGGAGAGAGGTACGAGCAGTACTTC; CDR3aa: CASSPLAGERYEQYF
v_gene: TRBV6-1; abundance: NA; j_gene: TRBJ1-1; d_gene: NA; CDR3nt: TGTGCCAGCAGCGAAGGAGTGGGGAGCACTGAAGCTTTCTTT; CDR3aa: CASSEGVGSTEAFF
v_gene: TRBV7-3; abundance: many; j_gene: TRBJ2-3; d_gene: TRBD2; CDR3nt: TGTGCCAGCAGCCCAAATCCTAGCGGAACAGATACGCAGTATTTT; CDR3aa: CASSPNPSGTDTQYF
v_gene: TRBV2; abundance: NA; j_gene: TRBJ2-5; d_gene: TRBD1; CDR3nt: TGTGCCAGCAGACGCCGTGGGACAGGGAGGGAGACCCAGTACTTC; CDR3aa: CASRRRGTGRETQYF
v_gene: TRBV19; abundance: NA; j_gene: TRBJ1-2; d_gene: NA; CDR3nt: TGTGCCAGTAGTATACCCGTTCAAAAGGGCGGCTACACCTTC; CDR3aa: CASSIPVQKGGYTF
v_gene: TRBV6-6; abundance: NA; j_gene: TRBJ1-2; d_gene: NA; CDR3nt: TGTGCCAGCAGTTATACGGCAGCAGCTAACTATGGCTACACCTTC; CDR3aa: CASSYTAAANYGYTF
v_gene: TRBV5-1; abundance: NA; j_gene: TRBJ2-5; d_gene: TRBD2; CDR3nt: TGCGCCAGTCAAGCTCTAGCGGGGAGTCAAGGGGGCCAGTACTTC; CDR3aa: CASQALAGSQGGQYF
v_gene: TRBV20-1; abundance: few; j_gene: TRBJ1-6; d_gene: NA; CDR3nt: TGCAGTGCCGAGAGGGATTCACCCCTCCACTTT; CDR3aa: CSAERDSPLHF
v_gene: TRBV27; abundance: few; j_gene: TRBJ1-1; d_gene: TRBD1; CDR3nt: TGTGCCAGCAGTTTCGACAGGGTTAGTGGCACTGAAGCTTTCTTT; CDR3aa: CASSFDRVSGTEAFF
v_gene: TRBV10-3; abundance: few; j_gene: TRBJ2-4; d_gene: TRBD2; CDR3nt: TGTGCCATCAGTGAGTCGGCTAGCGGGAGGGCCATGGCCAAAAACATTCAGTACTTC; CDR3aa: CAISESASGRAMAKNIQYF
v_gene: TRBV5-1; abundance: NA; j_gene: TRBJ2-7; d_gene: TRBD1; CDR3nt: TGCGCCAGCGGCCCCCGACAGGGGACCCCCTACGAGCAGTACTTC; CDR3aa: CASGPRQGTPYEQYF
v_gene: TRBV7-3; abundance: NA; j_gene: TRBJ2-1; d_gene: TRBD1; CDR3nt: TGTGCCAGCAGCTCGGACAGGTACAATGAGCAGTTCTTC; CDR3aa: CASSSDRYNEQFF
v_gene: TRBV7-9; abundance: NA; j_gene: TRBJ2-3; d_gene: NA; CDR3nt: TGTGCCAGCAGCTTAGGGGAGCGGGATACGCAGTATTTT; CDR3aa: CASSLGERDTQYF
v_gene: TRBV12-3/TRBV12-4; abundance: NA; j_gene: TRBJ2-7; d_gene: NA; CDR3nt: TGTGCCAGCAGTTTAGTTGTCAGAACGGACGAGCAGTACTTC; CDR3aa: CASSLVVRTDEQYF
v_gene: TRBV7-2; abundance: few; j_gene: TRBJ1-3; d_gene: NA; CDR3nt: TGTGCCAGCAGCTTAGGTGGAATAGCTGGAAACACCATATATTTT; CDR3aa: CASSLGGIAGNTIYF
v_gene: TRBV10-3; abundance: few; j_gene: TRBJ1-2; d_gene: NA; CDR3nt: TGTGCCATCAGTGGTACGGGGTCGTATGGCTACACCTTC; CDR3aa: CAISGTGSYGYTF
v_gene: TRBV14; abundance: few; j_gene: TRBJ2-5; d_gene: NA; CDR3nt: TGTGCCAGCAGCCAAGGTGGCCAGTACCAAGAGACCCAGTACTTC; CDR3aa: CASSQGGQYQETQYF
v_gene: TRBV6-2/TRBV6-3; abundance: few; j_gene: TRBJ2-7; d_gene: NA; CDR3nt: TGTGCCAGCAGTTACTCGCACGGATCCTACGAGCAGTACTTC; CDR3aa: CASSYSHGSYEQYF
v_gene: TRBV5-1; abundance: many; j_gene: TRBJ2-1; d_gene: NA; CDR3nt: TGCGCCAGCAGCTTAGGGACGGAGGCGCACAATGAGCAGTTCTTC; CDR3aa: CASSLGTEAHNEQFF
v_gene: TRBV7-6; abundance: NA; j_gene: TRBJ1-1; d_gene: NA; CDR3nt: TGTGCCAGCAGCCTCCTCGTGCATACTGAAGCTTTCTTT; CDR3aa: CASSLLVHTEAFF
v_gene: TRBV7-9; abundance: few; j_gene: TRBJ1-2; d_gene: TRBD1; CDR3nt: TGTGCCAGCAGCTTGCTCTTAAGGCCGGCCCACGGGACAGGGGCTAACTATGGCTACACCTTC; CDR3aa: CASSLLLRPAHGTGANYGYTF
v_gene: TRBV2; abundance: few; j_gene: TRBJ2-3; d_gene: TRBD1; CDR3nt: TGTGCCAGCAGTCCGACAGGGCCCCTCACAGATACGCAGTATTTT; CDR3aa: CASSPTGPLTDTQYF
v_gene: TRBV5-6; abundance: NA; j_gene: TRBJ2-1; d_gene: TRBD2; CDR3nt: TGTGCCAGCAGCTATACTAGCGGTTTGAAGTATGGTGAGCAGTTCTTC; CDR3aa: CASSYTSGLKYGEQFF
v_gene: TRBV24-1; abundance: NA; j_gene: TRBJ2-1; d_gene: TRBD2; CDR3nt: TGTGCCACCAGTGGGGTACTAGCGGGAGTTTACTCCTACAATGAGCAGTTCTTC; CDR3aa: CATSGVLAGVYSYNEQFF
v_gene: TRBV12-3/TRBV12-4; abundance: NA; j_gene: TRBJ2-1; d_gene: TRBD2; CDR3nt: TGTGCCAGCAGTACCGGGACTAGCGGGGGGCACTCCTACAATGAGCAGTTCTTC; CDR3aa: CASSTGTSGGHSYNEQFF
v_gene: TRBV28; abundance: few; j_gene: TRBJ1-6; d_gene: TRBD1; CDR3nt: TGTGCCAGCAGTTCTCCCGGACAGGGGGGCCGATCACCCCTCCACTTT; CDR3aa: CASSSPGQGGRSPLHF
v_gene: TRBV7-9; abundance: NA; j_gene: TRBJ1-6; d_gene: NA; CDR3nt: TGTGCCAGCAGCCCCCCGGGAGGGCATACACCCCTCCACTTT; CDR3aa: CASSPPGGHTPLHF
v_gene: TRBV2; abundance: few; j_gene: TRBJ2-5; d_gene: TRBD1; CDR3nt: TGTGCCAGCAGTGAAAACAGGGGGGAGACCCAGTACTTC; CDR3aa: CASSENRGETQYF
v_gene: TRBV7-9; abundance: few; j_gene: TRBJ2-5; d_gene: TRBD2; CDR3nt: TGTGCCAGCGGAGTCGGGGGGGAGACCCAGTACTTC; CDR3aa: CASGVGGETQYF
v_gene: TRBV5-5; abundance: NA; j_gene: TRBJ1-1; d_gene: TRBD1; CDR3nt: TGTGCCAGCAGGCACCGGGACAGAATCGTGGGCACTGAAGCTTTCTTT; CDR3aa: CASRHRDRIVGTEAFF
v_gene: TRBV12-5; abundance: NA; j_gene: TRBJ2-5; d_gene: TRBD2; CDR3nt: TGTGCTAGTGGTTTGATAACCAGGACTAGCGGGGTTGAGACCCAGTACTTC; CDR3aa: CASGLITRTSGVETQYF
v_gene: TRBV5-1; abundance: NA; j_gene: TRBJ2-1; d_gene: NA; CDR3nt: TGCGCCAGCAGCTTGCCCGAAGGCCCAGGGCAACTAGACCCCCAGAGGTTCTTC; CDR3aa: CASSLPEGPGQLDPQRFF
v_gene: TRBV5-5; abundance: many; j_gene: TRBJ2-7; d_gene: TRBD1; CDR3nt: TGTGCCAGCAGCCCGGTGGAGGGACAGGTCTTCAACGAGCAGTACTTC; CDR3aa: CASSPVEGQVFNEQYF
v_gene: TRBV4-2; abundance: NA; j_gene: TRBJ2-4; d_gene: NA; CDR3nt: TGTGCCAGCAGCCAAGATCCCGGGGCGGACGGCATTCAGTACTTC; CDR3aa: CASSQDPGADGIQYF
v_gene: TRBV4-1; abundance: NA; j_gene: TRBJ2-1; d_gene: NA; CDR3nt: TGCGCCAGCAGGGGGTCGGTTGAGCAGTTCTTC; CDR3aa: CASRGSVEQFF